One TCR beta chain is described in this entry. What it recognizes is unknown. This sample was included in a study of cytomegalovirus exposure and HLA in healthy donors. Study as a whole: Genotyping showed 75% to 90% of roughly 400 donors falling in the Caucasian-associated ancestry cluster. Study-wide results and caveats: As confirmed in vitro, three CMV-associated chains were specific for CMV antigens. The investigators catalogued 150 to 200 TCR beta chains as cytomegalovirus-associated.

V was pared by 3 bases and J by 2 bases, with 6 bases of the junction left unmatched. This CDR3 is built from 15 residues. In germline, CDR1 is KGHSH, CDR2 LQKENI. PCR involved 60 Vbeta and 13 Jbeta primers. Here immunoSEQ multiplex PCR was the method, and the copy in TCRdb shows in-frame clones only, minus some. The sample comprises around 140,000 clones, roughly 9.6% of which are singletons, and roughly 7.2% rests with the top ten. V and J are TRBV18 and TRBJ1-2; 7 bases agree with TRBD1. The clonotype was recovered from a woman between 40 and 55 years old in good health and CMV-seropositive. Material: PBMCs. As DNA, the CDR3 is TGTGCCAGCTCACCGGCCGGGACAGAGAACTATGGCTACACCTTC. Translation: CASSPAGTENYGYTF.